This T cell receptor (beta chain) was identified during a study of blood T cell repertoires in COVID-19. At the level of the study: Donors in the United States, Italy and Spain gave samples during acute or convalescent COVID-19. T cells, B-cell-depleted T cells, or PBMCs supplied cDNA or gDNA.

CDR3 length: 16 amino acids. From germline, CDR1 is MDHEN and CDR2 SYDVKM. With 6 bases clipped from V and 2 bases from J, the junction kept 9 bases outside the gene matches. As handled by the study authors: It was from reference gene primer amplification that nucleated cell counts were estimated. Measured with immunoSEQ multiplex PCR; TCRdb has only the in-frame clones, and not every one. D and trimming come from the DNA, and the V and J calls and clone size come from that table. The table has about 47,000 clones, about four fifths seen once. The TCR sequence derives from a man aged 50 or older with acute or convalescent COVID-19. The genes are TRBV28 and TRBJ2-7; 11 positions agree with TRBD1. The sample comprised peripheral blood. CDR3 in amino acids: CASSKGTGGSPYEQYF. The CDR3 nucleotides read TGTGCCAGCAGCAAAGGGACAGGGGGGAGTCCCTACGAGCAGTACTTC.